These T cell receptor beta chains were read from a single sample in a study of cytomegalovirus exposure and HLA in healthy donors. Profiled with immunoSEQ multiplex PCR; TCRdb holds only in-frame clones, not every one. Here the sample spans 95,000 to 150,000 clones, 77% being singletons. Sequenced: PBMCs. The receptors here all came from a human donor in good health. Both conserved end residues are part of each CDR3. The D gene is left open where the match is weak. Expanded clones are given a class, and other clones once, few, many or no size at all.

v_call	clone_size	j_call	d_call	cdr3_nt	cdr3_aa
TRBV29-1	.	TRBJ2-3	TRBD2	TGCAGCGTTAAACTAGCGGGGATCACAGATACGCAGTATTTT	CSVKLAGITDTQYF
TRBV5-1	.	TRBJ2-5	TRBD1	TGCGCCAGCAGCTTGGGACAGGGGGAGACCCAGTACTTC	CASSLGQGETQYF
TRBV19	.	TRBJ2-1	TRBD2	TGTGCCAGTAGTGGTACTAGCGGGGCCAGCTCCTACAATGAGCAGTTCTTC	CASSGTSGASSYNEQFF
TRBV11-3	few	TRBJ2-3	.	TGTGCCAGCAGCTCCCCCTATGAGGCCCCGGATACGCAGTATTTT	CASSSPYEAPDTQYF
TRBV30	few	TRBJ2-7	TRBD1	TGTGCCTGCCTTTCCGGGACAGGGGGCGACGAGCAGTACTTC	CACLSGTGGDEQYF
TRBV10-1	.	TRBJ2-1	TRBD2	TGCGCCAGCAGTGAGTTTGGGACTAGAAATAATGAGCAGTTCTTC	CASSEFGTRNNEQFF
TRBV5-6	.	TRBJ1-2	TRBD1	TGTGCCAGCAGCCGGAATACAGGGGAAAACTATGGCTACACCTTC	CASSRNTGENYGYTF
TRBV7-8	.	TRBJ1-5	.	TGTGCCAGCAGCGCACAAAATCGGGATCAGCCCCAGCATTTT	CASSAQNRDQPQHF
TRBV6-5	.	TRBJ1-3	TRBD1	TGTGCCAGCGCAGGGGGCACCTCTGGAAACACCATATATTTT	CASAGGTSGNTIYF
TRBV11-3	.	TRBJ2-7	.	TGTGCCAGCAGCTTAGTCCACTACGAGCAGTACTTC	CASSLVHYEQYF
TRBV5-1	.	TRBJ2-7	TRBD2	TGCGCCAGCAGCTTGGGAATCGGGACTAGCGGGAGGGCCTACGAGCAGTACTTC	CASSLGIGTSGRAYEQYF
TRBV6-5	.	TRBJ1-2	TRBD1	TGTGCCAGCACCCTCAGGACAGGGGGCTACTATGGCTACACCTTC	CASTLRTGGYYGYTF
TRBV25-1	.	TRBJ2-5	.	TGTGCCAGCAGTGATGGGTTGGGGCAGGTCGGGGAGACCCAGTACTTC	CASSDGLGQVGETQYF
TRBV2	.	TRBJ2-3	TRBD2	TGTGCCAGCAGTGAAGGCCGGGAGGTAGATACGCAGTATTTT	CASSEGREVDTQYF
TRBV5-4	.	TRBJ2-7	.	TGTGCCAGCAGCCACGGAGCCTACGAGCAGTACTTC	CASSHGAYEQYF
TRBV2	.	TRBJ2-7	TRBD2	TGTGCCAGCAGTGCCCGGGGGGAGGAGCAGTACTTC	CASSARGEEQYF
TRBV11-2	.	TRBJ2-7	.	TGTGCCAGCAGCTTCGAGGGAAGTCCCTCCTACGAGCAGTACTTC	CASSFEGSPSYEQYF
TRBV5-4	once	TRBJ2-2	TRBD2	TGTGCCAGCAGCGCCAGCGGGAGGGCCTCCGGGGAGCTGTTTTTT	CASSASGRASGELFF
TRBV28	.	TRBJ2-1	TRBD1	TGTGCCAGCAGTTTATTAGGGACAGGGCGGTACAATGAGCAGTTCTTC	CASSLLGTGRYNEQFF
TRBV11-1	.	TRBJ2-2	.	TGTGCCAGCAGCCTTAACGTTGCAGGTGCCCTTAGCGGGGAGCTGTTTTTT	CASSLNVAGALSGELFF
TRBV5-4	.	TRBJ2-5	.	TGTGCCAGCAGCAAAACAGGAGACGGACAAGAGACCCAGTACTTC	CASSKTGDGQETQYF
TRBV7-2	.	TRBJ2-1	TRBD2	TGTGCCAGCAGCGGCGGGACTAGCGGGAGGGGGGGTGAGCAGTTCTTC	CASSGGTSGRGGEQFF
TRBV7-9	.	TRBJ2-4	TRBD2	TGTGCCAGCGCGTCCCCGGGAGGTATAGCCAAAAACATTCAGTACTTC	CASASPGGIAKNIQYF
TRBV6-5	.	TRBJ2-7	TRBD2	TGTGCCAGCTCCTCTGCGACTAGCGGAACCTACGAGCAGTACTTC	CASSSATSGTYEQYF
TRBV9	.	TRBJ2-7	.	TGTGCCAGCAGCGTAGCTTGGGGGCATAACGAGCAGTACTTC	CASSVAWGHNEQYF
TRBV7-4	.	TRBJ2-1	TRBD2	TGTGCCAGCAGCCAGGGACTAGCGGAACCCAATGAGCAGTTCTTC	CASSQGLAEPNEQFF
TRBV11-2	.	TRBJ2-1	TRBD2	TGTGCCAGCAGCTTAGGGACTAGCCCCAATGAGCAGTTCTTC	CASSLGTSPNEQFF
TRBV7-9	.	TRBJ1-5	.	TGTTCCAGCAGCCAGGAGGCTACTCTTCAGCATTTT	CSSSQEATLQHF
TRBV5-6	.	TRBJ2-2	TRBD1	TGTGCCAGCAGCTCCTCGACAGGGGCCGACACCGGGGAGCTGTTTTTT	CASSSSTGADTGELFF
TRBV15	.	TRBJ1-5	TRBD1	TGTGCCACCAGCAGGGACAGGGGGACCTATAGCAATCAGCCCCAGCATTTT	CATSRDRGTYSNQPQHF
TRBV27	.	TRBJ2-1	.	TGTGCCACCAGTTACAGCTCCTACAATGAGCAGTTCTTC	CATSYSSYNEQFF
TRBV27	.	TRBJ2-1	TRBD2	TGTGCCAGCAGTTCTAGCGGCGCCTACAGTGAGCAGTTCTTC	CASSSSGAYSEQFF
TRBV2	.	TRBJ1-1	TRBD1	TGTGCCAGCAGCCTAGACAGGGTGAACACTGAAGCTTTCTTT	CASSLDRVNTEAFF
TRBV6-1	.	TRBJ2-5	TRBD2	TGTGCCAGCAGTGATTCGGGACTAGCGGGCCAAGAGACCCAGTACTTC	CASSDSGLAGQETQYF
TRBV9	.	TRBJ1-4	.	TGTGCCAGCAGCCCCGGCGGGTTAGGCGAAAAACTGTTTTTT	CASSPGGLGEKLFF
TRBV6-6	.	TRBJ1-5	TRBD1	TGTGCCAGCAGCCGGGGACAGAATAGCAATCAGCCCCAGCATTTT	CASSRGQNSNQPQHF
TRBV28	.	TRBJ1-1	.	TGTGCCAGCAGTTACCTACAGGGCCAAGCTTTCTTT	CASSYLQGQAFF
TRBV7-3	.	TRBJ2-1	TRBD2	TGTGCCAGCAGCCGGACTAGCGGGAGGGCCAATGAGCAGTTCTTC	CASSRTSGRANEQFF
TRBV19	few	TRBJ1-2	TRBD1	TGTGCCAGTAGTCCAGGGACAGGGGTTTGGTATGGCTACACCTTC	CASSPGTGVWYGYTF
TRBV2	once	TRBJ1-5	TRBD1	TGTGCCAGTAAGGGGGCGGGGAATCAGCCCCAGCATTTT	CASKGAGNQPQHF
TRBV11-2	.	TRBJ1-1	TRBD1	TGTGCCAGCAGCGGGCGGGGACAGATGAACACTGAAGCTTTCTTT	CASSGRGQMNTEAFF
TRBV5-6	once	TRBJ2-3	TRBD2	TGTGCCAGCAGCTGGGGGACTAGCGGGAGTGGAGATACGCAGTATTTT	CASSWGTSGSGDTQYF
TRBV5-4	.	TRBJ2-2	TRBD2	TGTGCCAGCAGCTTGAAGCTGCTAGCGGGAGGGAGCGGGGAGCTGTTTTTT	CASSLKLLAGGSGELFF
TRBV7-8	few	TRBJ2-7	TRBD1	TGTGCCAGCAGCTTAGGTGGACAGGGGGCGTCGGTTTACGTGCAGTACTTC	CASSLGGQGASVYVQYF
TRBV28	once	TRBJ2-3	.	TGTGCCAGCAGAACATCCACAGGGAACACAGATACGCAGTATTTT	CASRTSTGNTDTQYF
TRBV7-9	.	TRBJ1-1	.	TGTGCCAGCAGCTTAGGGGCGAACACTGAAGCTTTCTTT	CASSLGANTEAFF
TRBV5-1	.	TRBJ2-5	TRBD1	TGCGCCAGCAGCTCAGGGGGTCAGGGCCAAGAGACCCAGTACTTC	CASSSGGQGQETQYF
TRBV10-3	.	TRBJ1-1	.	TGTGCCGCCGGGACATCGAACACTGAAGCTTTCTTT	CAAGTSNTEAFF
TRBV28	few	TRBJ1-1	.	TGTGCCAGCACCCGGTGGACTGAAGCTTTCTTT	CASTRWTEAFF